The clone carrying this TCR beta chain was observed a handful of times. Trimming cost V 3 bases and J 5 bases, with 10 bases left between them. The CDR3 has 13 residues. The V gene's germline CDR1 is MRHNA and CDR2 SNTAGT. In the PCR, 60 Vbeta and 13 Jbeta primers were used. The table came from immunoSEQ multiplex PCR; TCRdb's copy has only in-frame clones and leaves some out. The sample lists around 45,000 clones, about 72% occurring once. The sample is drawn from a study of cytomegalovirus exposure and HLA in healthy donors. This chain joins TRBV6-4 and TRBJ1-1; D is uncertain. The sequencing input was PBMCs. This TCR was sampled from a man aged 25 to 45 in good health and CMV-seronegative. CDR3 DNA: TGTGCCAGCAGTGAAAGTTGGGAGACTGAAGCTTTCTTT. This translates into CASSESWETEAFF.